Shown below are 8 T cell receptor beta chains from a single sample sequenced in a study of T cell responses to AZD1222 COVID-19 vaccine (dated by TCRdb to about 2021). The protocol used for the library was the immunoSEQ multiplex PCR assay. This immuneACCESS table, as held by TCRdb, lists in-frame sequences with V and J called but not all clones. Of the missing ones, under half trace to an unresolved V gene in checked studies; the others have no known cause. The sample table shows 180,000 or so clones, and approximately 90% are seen once. Together, the top ten hold 3.5% to 4.5% of the sample. The intended sense of this specimen's time point label: about 28 days (+/-7) after the second vaccine dose. The meaning of the sample's treatment or condition label: meningococcal conjugate vaccine given as trial control. This specimen was peripheral blood, taken 28 days after the second dose of the MenACWY control vaccine. The receptors derive from an adult who received the MenACWY meningococcal vaccine as a control.

This clone showed up just once. CDR3 coding DNA: TGTGCCAGCCCTCCCACTAAGCAGCCCCAGCATTTT. Amino acids: CASPPTKQPQHF. The chain has TRBV6-5 and TRBJ1-5, with no clear D. The germline gives CDR1 MNHEY, CDR2 SVGAGI. This CDR3 has 12 amino acids. Trimming took 8 bases from V and 7 from J, leaving 12 bases between them.

This clone has only one observation. The V and J genes are TRBV4-1 and TRBJ2-7, with TRBD2 matching 12 bases. Looked up from germline, CDR1 is MGHRA and CDR2 is YSYEKL. Germline trimming cut 2 bases from V and 5 bases from J; bases unmatched to any gene: 10. The CDR3 has 17 amino acids. CDR3 nucleotide sequence: TGCGCCAGCAGCCAAACTATCACCGGGACTAGCGGGCACGAGCAGTACTTC. As protein: CASSQTITGTSGHEQYF.

The chain combines TRBV5-1 with TRBJ2-3; 11 bases agree with TRBD2. The CDR3 covers 17 residues. V lost 2 bases to trimming and J lost 4 bases; unmatched junction nucleotides: 9. Looked up from germline, CDR1 is SGHRS and CDR2 is YFSETQ. CDR3 nucleotides: TGCGCCAGCAGCTTATTACTAGCGGGAGCGATGGCAGATACGCAGTATTTT. Its translation: CASSLLLAGAMADTQYF.

The V call is TRBV5-6, the J call TRBJ1-2; D might be TRBD1 (6 bases). This CDR3 region has 16 residues. The V end was cut by 2 bases, the J end by 1 base, with 15 bases between. Germline values: CDR1 SGHDT, CDR2 YYEEEE. CDR3 coding DNA: TGTGCCAGCAGCTTAATCGGCGGGGGACATAACTATGGCTACACCTTC. Its protein product is CASSLIGGGHNYGYTF.

The gene calls are TRBV5-6 and TRBJ1-2, with D unresolved. Germline loops: CDR1 SGHDT, CDR2 YYEEEE. This CDR3 is built from 12 residues. Trimming cost V 4 bases and J 8 bases, with 12 bases left between them. The CDR3 sequence is CASSQIQEGYTF. The CDR3 nucleotides read TGTGCCAGCAGCCAAATTCAGGAGGGCTACACCTTC.

The chain has TRBV30 and TRBJ2-7; D is perhaps TRBD2 (6 bases). This CDR3 has 14 amino acids. V dropped 2 bases and J dropped 6 bases, with 17 bases sitting between them. Germline V lookup: CDR1 GTSNPN, CDR2 SVGIG (reference sequence). The DNA for the CDR3 is TGTGCCTGGAGTAGGAGGGAGCTCATCCCCGAGCAGTACTTC. Translated: CAWSRRELIPEQYF.

Only a few counts were recorded for this clone. The CDR3 DNA reads TGCAGCGTCTTTGACAGTATCGATTTCTTT. Translated: CSVFDSIDFF. The J gene is TRBJ1-1, the V gene TRBV29-1; a possible D gene is TRBD1 (5 bases). The CDR3 sequence is 10 residues long. Germline CDR1 is SQVTM and CDR2 is ANQGSEA. V was pared by 6 bases and J by 13 bases, with 15 bases between. Full variable domain (remainder filled in from reference TRBV29-1 and TRBJ1-1): SAVISQKPSRDICQRGTSLTIQCQVDSQVTMMFWYRQQPGQSLTLIATANQGSEATYESGFVIDKFPISRPNLTFSTLTVSNMSPEDSSIYLCSVFDSIDFFGQGTRLTVV.

The chain uses TRBV19 and TRBJ2-2; TRBD2 aligns across 14 bases. Trimming at V came to 8 bases and at J to 6 bases, leaving 5 bases not matched to a gene. The CDR3 is 15 amino acids. Per the germline V gene, CDR1 is LNHDA and CDR2 is SQIVND (reference sequence). The CDR3 loop reads CASLRLAGGPGELFF. As DNA, the CDR3 is TGTGCCAGTCTTCGACTAGCGGGAGGGCCCGGGGAGCTGTTTTTT.